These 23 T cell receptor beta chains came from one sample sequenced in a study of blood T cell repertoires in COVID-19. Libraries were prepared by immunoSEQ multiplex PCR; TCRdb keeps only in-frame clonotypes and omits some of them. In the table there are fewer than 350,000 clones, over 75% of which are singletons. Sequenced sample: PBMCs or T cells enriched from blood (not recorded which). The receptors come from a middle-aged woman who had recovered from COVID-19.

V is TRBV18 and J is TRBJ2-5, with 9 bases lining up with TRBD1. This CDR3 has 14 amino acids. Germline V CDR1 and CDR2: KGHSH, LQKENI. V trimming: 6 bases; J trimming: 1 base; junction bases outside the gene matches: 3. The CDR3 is CASSSQGAQETQYF. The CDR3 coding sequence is TGTGCCAGCTCGTCACAGGGGGCCCAAGAGACCCAGTACTTC.

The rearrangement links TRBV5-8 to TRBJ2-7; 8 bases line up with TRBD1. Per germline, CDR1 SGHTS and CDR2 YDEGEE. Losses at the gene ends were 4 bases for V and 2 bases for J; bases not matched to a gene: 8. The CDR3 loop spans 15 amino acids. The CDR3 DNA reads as TGTGCCAGCAGCCGACGACAGGGGCCCCCCTACGAGCAGTACTTC. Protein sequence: CASSRRQGPPYEQYF.

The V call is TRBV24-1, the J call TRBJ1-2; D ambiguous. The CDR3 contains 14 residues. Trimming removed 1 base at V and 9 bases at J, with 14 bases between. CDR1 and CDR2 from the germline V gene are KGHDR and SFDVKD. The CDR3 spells CATSDFKIPLSYTF. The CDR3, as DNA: TGTGCCACCAGTGATTTTAAGATCCCCCTAAGCTACACCTTC.

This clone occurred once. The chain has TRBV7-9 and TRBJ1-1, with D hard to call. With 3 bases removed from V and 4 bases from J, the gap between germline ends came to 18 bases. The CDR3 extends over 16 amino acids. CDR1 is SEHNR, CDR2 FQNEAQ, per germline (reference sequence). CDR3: CASSLNSLRSGTEAFF. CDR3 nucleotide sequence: TGTGCCAGCAGCTTGAATAGTCTACGGTCGGGCACTGAAGCTTTCTTT. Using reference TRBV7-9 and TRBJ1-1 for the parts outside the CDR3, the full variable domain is DTGVSQNPRHKITKRGQNVTFRCDPISEHNRLYWYRQTLGQGPEFLTYFQNEAQLEKSRLLSDRFSAERPKGSFSTLEIQRTEQGDSAMYLCASSLNSLRSGTEAFFGQGTRLTVV.

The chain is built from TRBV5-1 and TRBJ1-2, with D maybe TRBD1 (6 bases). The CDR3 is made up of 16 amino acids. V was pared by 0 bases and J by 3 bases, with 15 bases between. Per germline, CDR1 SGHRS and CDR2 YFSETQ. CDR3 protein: CASSLASAGVDYGYTF. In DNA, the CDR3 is TGCGCCAGCAGCTTGGCGTCGGCAGGGGTCGACTATGGCTACACCTTC.

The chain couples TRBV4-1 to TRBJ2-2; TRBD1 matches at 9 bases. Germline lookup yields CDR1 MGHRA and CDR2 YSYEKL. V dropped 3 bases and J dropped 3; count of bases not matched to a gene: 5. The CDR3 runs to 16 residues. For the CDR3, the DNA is TGCGCCAGCAGCCACCAGTGGGACAGGGACACCGGGGAGCTGTTTTTT. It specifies CASSHQWDRDTGELFF.

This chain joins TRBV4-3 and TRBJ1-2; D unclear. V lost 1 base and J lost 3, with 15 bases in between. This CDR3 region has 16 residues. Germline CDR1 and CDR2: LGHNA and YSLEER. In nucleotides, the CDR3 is TGCGCCAGCAGCCAAGGGGGTGCGGGAAGGGACTATGGCTACACCTTC. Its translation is CASSQGGAGRDYGYTF.

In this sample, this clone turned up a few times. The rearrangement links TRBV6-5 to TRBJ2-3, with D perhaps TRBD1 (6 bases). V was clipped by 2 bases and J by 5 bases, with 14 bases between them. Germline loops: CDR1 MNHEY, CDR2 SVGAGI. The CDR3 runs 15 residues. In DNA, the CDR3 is TGTGCCAGCAGTTACCACCCAGGGGATGTAGATACGCAGTATTTT. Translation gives CASSYHPGDVDTQYF.

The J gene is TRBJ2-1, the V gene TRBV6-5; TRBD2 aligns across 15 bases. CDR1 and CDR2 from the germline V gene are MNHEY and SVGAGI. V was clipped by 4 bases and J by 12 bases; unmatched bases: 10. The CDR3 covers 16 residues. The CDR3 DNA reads TGTGCCAGCAGTTCATTTGGGACTAGCGGGAGGCCCCGGCAGTTCTTC. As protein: CASSSFGTSGRPRQFF.

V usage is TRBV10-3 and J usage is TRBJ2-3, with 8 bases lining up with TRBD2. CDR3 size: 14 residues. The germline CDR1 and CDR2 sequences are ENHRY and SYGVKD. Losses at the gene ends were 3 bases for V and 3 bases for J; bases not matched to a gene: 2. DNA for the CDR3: TGTGCCATCAGTGATGGCGGGGGGACAGATACGCAGTATTTT. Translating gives CAISDGGGTDTQYF.

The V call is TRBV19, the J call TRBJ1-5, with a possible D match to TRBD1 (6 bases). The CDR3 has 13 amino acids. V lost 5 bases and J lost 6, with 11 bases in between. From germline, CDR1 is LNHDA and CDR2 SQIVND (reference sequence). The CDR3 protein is CASSPQGSQPQHF. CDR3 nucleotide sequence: TGTGCCAGTAGTCCCCAGGGGAGTCAGCCCCAGCATTTT.

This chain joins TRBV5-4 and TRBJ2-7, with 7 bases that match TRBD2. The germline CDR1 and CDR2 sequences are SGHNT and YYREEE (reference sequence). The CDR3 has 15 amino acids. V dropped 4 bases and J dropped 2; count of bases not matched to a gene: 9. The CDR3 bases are TGTGCCAGCAGCCTGGCGGGGGAGGGCCCCTACGAGCAGTACTTC. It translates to CASSLAGEGPYEQYF. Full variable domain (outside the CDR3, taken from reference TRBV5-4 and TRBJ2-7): ETGVTQSPTHLIKTRGQQVTLRCSSQSGHNTVSWYQQALGQGPQFIFQYYREEENGRGNFPPRFSGLQFPNYSSELNVNALELDDSALYLCASSLAGEGPYEQYFGPGTRLTVT.

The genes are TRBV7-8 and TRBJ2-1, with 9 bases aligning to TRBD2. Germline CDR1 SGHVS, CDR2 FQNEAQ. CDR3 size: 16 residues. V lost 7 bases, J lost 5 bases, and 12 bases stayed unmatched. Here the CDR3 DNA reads TGTGCCAGCAATGCTAGAGCGGGAGGCGGGCACAATGAGCAGTTCTTC. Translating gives CASNARAGGGHNEQFF.

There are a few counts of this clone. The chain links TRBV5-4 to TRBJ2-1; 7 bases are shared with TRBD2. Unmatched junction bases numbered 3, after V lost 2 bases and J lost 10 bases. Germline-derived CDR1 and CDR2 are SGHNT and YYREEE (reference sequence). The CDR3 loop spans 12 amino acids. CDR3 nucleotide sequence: TGTGCCAGCAGCTTTCTCGGGGGGGAGCAGTTCTTC. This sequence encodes CASSFLGGEQFF. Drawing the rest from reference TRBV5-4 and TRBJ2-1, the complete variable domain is ETGVTQSPTHLIKTRGQQVTLRCSSQSGHNTVSWYQQALGQGPQFIFQYYREEENGRGNFPPRFSGLQFPNYSSELNVNALELDDSALYLCASSFLGGEQFFGPGTRLTVL.

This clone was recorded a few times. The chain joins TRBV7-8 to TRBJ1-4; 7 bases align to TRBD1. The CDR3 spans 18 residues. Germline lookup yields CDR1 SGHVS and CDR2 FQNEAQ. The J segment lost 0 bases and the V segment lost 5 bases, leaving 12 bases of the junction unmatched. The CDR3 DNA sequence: TGTGCCAGCAGCGCCAAGACAGGGAATGGGGCAACTAATGAAAAACTGTTTTTT. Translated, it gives CASSAKTGNGATNEKLFF. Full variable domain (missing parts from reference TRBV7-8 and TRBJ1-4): GAGVSQSPRYKVAKRGQDVALRCDPISGHVSLFWYQQALGQGPEFLTYFQNEAQLDKSGLPSDRFFAERPEGSVSTLKIQRTQQEDSAVYLCASSAKTGNGATNEKLFFGSGTQLSVL.

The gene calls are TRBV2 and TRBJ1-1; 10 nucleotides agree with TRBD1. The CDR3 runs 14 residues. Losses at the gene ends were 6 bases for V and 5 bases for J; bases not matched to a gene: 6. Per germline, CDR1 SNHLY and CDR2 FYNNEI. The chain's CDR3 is CASSKDRGGTEAFF. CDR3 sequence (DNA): TGTGCCAGCAGCAAGGACAGGGGGGGGACTGAAGCTTTCTTT. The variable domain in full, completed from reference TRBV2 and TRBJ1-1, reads EPEVTQTPSHQVTQMGQEVILRCVPISNHLYFYWYRQILGQKVEFLVSFYNNEISEKSEIFDDQFSVERPDGSNFTLKIRSTKLEDSAMYFCASSKDRGGTEAFFGQGTRLTVV.

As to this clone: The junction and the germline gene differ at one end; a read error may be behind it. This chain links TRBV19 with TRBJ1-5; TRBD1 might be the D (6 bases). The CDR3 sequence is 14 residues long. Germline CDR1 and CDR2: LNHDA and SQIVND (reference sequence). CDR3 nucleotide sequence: TGTGCCAGTAGGGACACAGGGAGCAGTCAGCCCCAGCATTTT. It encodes CASRDTGSSQPQHF.

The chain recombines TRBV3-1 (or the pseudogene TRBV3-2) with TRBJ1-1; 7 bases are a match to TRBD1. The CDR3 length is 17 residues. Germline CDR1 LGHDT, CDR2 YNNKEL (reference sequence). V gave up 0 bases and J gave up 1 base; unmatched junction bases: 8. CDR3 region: CASSQDLVDRENTEAFF. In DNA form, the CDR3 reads TGTGCCAGCAGCCAAGATCTTGTCGACAGGGAGAACACTGAAGCTTTCTTT.

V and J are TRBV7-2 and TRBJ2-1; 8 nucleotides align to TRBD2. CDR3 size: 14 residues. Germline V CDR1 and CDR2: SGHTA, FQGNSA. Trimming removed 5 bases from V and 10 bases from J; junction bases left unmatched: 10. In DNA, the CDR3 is TGTGCCAGCAGCCTCGGGGGGGCCTTTTCGGAGCAGTTCTTC. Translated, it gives CASSLGGAFSEQFF.

The CDR3 reads CASSSSGEAKNIQYF. CDR3 DNA: TGTGCCAGCAGTTCGAGCGGGGAGGCCAAAAACATTCAGTACTTC. The chain uses TRBV6-6 and TRBJ2-4; 7 nucleotides agree with TRBD2. The CDR3 has 15 residues. Per the germline V gene, CDR1 is MNHNY and CDR2 is SVGAGI (reference sequence). V was pared by 4 bases and J by 1 base, with 4 bases of the junction left unmatched.

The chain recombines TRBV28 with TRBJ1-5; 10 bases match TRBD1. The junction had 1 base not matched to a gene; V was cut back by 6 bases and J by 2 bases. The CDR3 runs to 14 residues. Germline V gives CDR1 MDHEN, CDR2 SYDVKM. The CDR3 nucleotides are TGTGCCAGCAGAGGGACAGGGGGCAATCAGCCCCAGCATTTT. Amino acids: CASRGTGGNQPQHF.

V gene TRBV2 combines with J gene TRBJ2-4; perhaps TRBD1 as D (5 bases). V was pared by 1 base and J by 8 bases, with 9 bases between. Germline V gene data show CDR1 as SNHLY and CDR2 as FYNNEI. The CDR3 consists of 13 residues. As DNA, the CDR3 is TGTGCCAGCAGTGAAGGGGTAGGGGACATTCAGTACTTC. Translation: CASSEGVGDIQYF.

CDR3 coding DNA: TGTGCCAGCGCGAAGACATCGCTGGATGAGCAGTTCTTC. Translated, it gives CASAKTSLDEQFF. The chain carries TRBV11-3 and TRBJ2-1, with D uncertain. Deletions cut 8 bases from V and 8 bases from J, with 16 bases between. Germline lookup yields CDR1 SGHNT and CDR2 YENEEA. The CDR3 is 13 amino acids.